A selection of T cell receptor beta chains follows, all from one sample in a study of shared clonotypes between healthy human individuals. Sequencing was performed with immunoSEQ multiplex PCR; in TCRdb, only in-frame clones are kept and a portion is missing. The data hold millions of clones, with 85% to 95% observed a single time. Sequencing used naive CD4+ T cells from PBMCs. The receptors shown here come from a man younger than 35 in good health. Some clones in this sample may be carry-over from other donors' samples. Both conserved end residues are part of each CDR3. A D gene is named only where the DNA matches it firmly. Clone size is stated in some rows and not others, as once, few, many or a class when expanded.

J gene: TRBJ1-1; clone size: NA; D gene: NA; V gene: TRBV27; CDR3 protein: CASSLSTGLEAFF; CDR3 DNA: TGTGCCAGCAGTTTATCTACAGGGCTTGAAGCTTTCTTT
J gene: TRBJ2-3; clone size: once; D gene: TRBD1; V gene: TRBV11-2; CDR3 protein: CASSPEGAGDTQYF; CDR3 DNA: TGTGCCAGCAGCCCAGAGGGGGCTGGGGATACGCAGTATTTT
J gene: TRBJ1-2; clone size: NA; D gene: NA; V gene: TRBV20-1; CDR3 protein: CSARVVGYTF; CDR3 DNA: TGCAGTGCTAGAGTGGTCGGCTACACCTTC
J gene: TRBJ2-2; clone size: once; D gene: NA; V gene: TRBV9; CDR3 protein: CASTGALGTGELFF; CDR3 DNA: TGTGCCAGCACGGGCGCCTTGGGCACCGGGGAGCTGTTTTTT
J gene: TRBJ2-2; clone size: NA; D gene: NA; V gene: TRBV11-3; CDR3 protein: CASSSRSPGELFF; CDR3 DNA: TGTGCCAGCAGCTCTCGGTCCCCCGGGGAGCTGTTTTTT
J gene: TRBJ1-5; clone size: NA; D gene: NA; V gene: TRBV18; CDR3 protein: CASSPLQNQPQHF; CDR3 DNA: TGTGCCAGCTCACCATTACAGAATCAGCCCCAGCATTTT
J gene: TRBJ1-1; clone size: NA; D gene: TRBD1; V gene: TRBV2; CDR3 protein: CASTLRGRGTEAFF; CDR3 DNA: TGTGCCAGCACTCTCAGGGGGCGCGGCACTGAAGCTTTCTTT
J gene: TRBJ1-2; clone size: few; D gene: NA; V gene: TRBV28; CDR3 protein: CASSSAGRAYGYTF; CDR3 DNA: TGTGCCAGCAGCTCTGCGGGCAGGGCCTATGGCTACACCTTC
J gene: TRBJ2-2; clone size: NA; D gene: TRBD2; V gene: TRBV6-1; CDR3 protein: CASSVLAGDTGELFF; CDR3 DNA: TGTGCCAGCAGTGTTTTAGCGGGAGACACCGGGGAGCTGTTTTTT
J gene: TRBJ1-4; clone size: NA; D gene: TRBD1; V gene: TRBV28; CDR3 protein: CASSHDRGHNEKLFF; CDR3 DNA: TGTGCCAGCAGCCATGACAGGGGCCATAATGAAAAACTGTTTTTT
J gene: TRBJ1-1; clone size: NA; D gene: NA; V gene: TRBV7-3; CDR3 protein: CASSTGPQNTEAFF; CDR3 DNA: TGTGCCAGCAGCACAGGGCCTCAGAACACTGAAGCTTTCTTT
J gene: TRBJ1-5; clone size: NA; D gene: NA; V gene: TRBV5-6; CDR3 protein: CASSLLAAQPQHF; CDR3 DNA: TGTGCCAGCAGCCTTCTCGCGGCGCAGCCCCAGCATTTT
J gene: TRBJ1-2; clone size: NA; D gene: NA; V gene: TRBV7-6; CDR3 protein: CASSKISTGPGGYTF; CDR3 DNA: TGTGCCAGCAGCAAAATAAGCACAGGGCCGGGGGGCTACACCTTC
J gene: TRBJ1-4; clone size: NA; D gene: TRBD1; V gene: TRBV7-8; CDR3 protein: CASSGNRQGSWTAANEKLFF; CDR3 DNA: TGTGCCAGCAGCGGAAACCGACAGGGGAGTTGGACCGCCGCTAATGAAAAACTGTTTTTT
J gene: TRBJ2-2; clone size: once; D gene: NA; V gene: TRBV5-1; CDR3 protein: CASSLGRGNAGELFF; CDR3 DNA: TGCGCCAGCAGCTTGGGGCGGGGTAACGCCGGGGAGCTGTTTTTT
J gene: TRBJ2-2; clone size: NA; D gene: NA; V gene: TRBV4-3; CDR3 protein: CASSQDWGHTGELFF; CDR3 DNA: TGCGCCAGCAGCCAAGACTGGGGGCACACCGGGGAGCTGTTTTTT
J gene: TRBJ2-7; clone size: NA; D gene: TRBD2; V gene: TRBV28; CDR3 protein: CASSLGGVSSYEQYF; CDR3 DNA: TGTGCCAGCAGTTTAGGGGGGGTCAGCTCCTACGAGCAGTACTTC
J gene: TRBJ2-7; clone size: NA; D gene: TRBD1; V gene: TRBV6-5; CDR3 protein: CASYGTGSFQYF; CDR3 DNA: TGTGCCAGCTATGGGACAGGGTCGTTTCAGTACTTC
J gene: TRBJ2-3; clone size: NA; D gene: NA; V gene: TRBV5-4; CDR3 protein: CASSFARPDTQYF; CDR3 DNA: TGTGCCAGCAGCTTCGCCCGCCCAGATACGCAGTATTTT
J gene: TRBJ2-3; clone size: once; D gene: TRBD1; V gene: TRBV7-3; CDR3 protein: CASSSIQGALLGTDTQYF; CDR3 DNA: TGTGCCAGCAGCTCGATTCAGGGGGCGCTTCTTGGCACAGATACGCAGTATTTT
J gene: TRBJ2-1; clone size: once; D gene: TRBD1; V gene: TRBV5-6; CDR3 protein: CASSFLQGTVEQFF; CDR3 DNA: TGTGCCAGCAGTTTCCTCCAAGGGACAGTTGAGCAGTTCTTC
J gene: TRBJ2-7; clone size: NA; D gene: TRBD2; V gene: TRBV19; CDR3 protein: CASSISGRRYEQYF; CDR3 DNA: TGTGCCAGTAGTATTAGCGGGAGGCGTTACGAGCAGTACTTC
J gene: TRBJ1-1; clone size: NA; D gene: TRBD1; V gene: TRBV5-4; CDR3 protein: CASSLRTGNTEAFF; CDR3 DNA: TGTGCCAGCAGCTTGCGGACAGGGAACACTGAAGCTTTCTTT
J gene: TRBJ2-2; clone size: once; D gene: TRBD2; V gene: TRBV18; CDR3 protein: CASSSEASGGTGELFF; CDR3 DNA: TGTGCCAGCTCATCGGAGGCTAGCGGGGGCACCGGGGAGCTGTTTTTT
J gene: TRBJ2-1; clone size: NA; D gene: TRBD2; V gene: TRBV20-1; CDR3 protein: CSATSWNEQFF; CDR3 DNA: TGCAGTGCGACTAGCTGGAATGAGCAGTTCTTC
J gene: TRBJ1-1; clone size: few; D gene: NA; V gene: TRBV7-2; CDR3 protein: CASSLVDVFLDTEAFF; CDR3 DNA: TGTGCCAGCAGCTTAGTGGACGTTTTCTTGGACACTGAAGCTTTCTTT
J gene: TRBJ2-3; clone size: NA; D gene: NA; V gene: TRBV7-2; CDR3 protein: CASSRGDTDDTQYF; CDR3 DNA: TGTGCCAGCAGCCGGGGGGACACGGACGATACGCAGTATTTT
J gene: TRBJ2-5; clone size: NA; D gene: NA; V gene: TRBV9; CDR3 protein: CASSVEAAFQETQYF; CDR3 DNA: TGTGCCAGCAGCGTAGAGGCAGCTTTCCAAGAGACCCAGTACTTC
J gene: TRBJ2-3; clone size: NA; D gene: NA; V gene: TRBV6-4; CDR3 protein: CASSDSMGGLHTTDTQYF; CDR3 DNA: TGTGCCAGCAGTGACTCGATGGGGGGGCTACACACCACAGATACGCAGTATTTT
J gene: TRBJ2-1; clone size: few; D gene: TRBD1; V gene: TRBV30; CDR3 protein: CACTTGGEQFF; CDR3 DNA: TGTGCCTGTACCACAGGGGGTGAGCAGTTCTTC
J gene: TRBJ1-1; clone size: NA; D gene: TRBD1; V gene: TRBV5-1; CDR3 protein: CASIEGQGKKDTEAFF; CDR3 DNA: TGCGCCAGCATCGAGGGACAGGGCAAGAAGGACACTGAAGCTTTCTTT
J gene: TRBJ1-4; clone size: NA; D gene: NA; V gene: TRBV2; CDR3 protein: CASTPTATNEKLFF; CDR3 DNA: TGTGCCAGCACCCCGACAGCAACTAATGAAAAACTGTTTTTT
J gene: TRBJ1-2; clone size: NA; D gene: TRBD1; V gene: TRBV10-3; CDR3 protein: CAISEWAGGRGYTF; CDR3 DNA: TGTGCCATCAGTGAGTGGGCAGGGGGCCGGGGCTACACCTTC
J gene: TRBJ1-4; clone size: NA; D gene: NA; V gene: TRBV7-7; CDR3 protein: CASSRRQDSEKLFF; CDR3 DNA: TGTGCCAGCAGCCGCCGACAGGACAGTGAAAAACTGTTTTTT
J gene: TRBJ2-7; clone size: NA; D gene: TRBD1; V gene: TRBV5-1; CDR3 protein: CASSFSTGQGVYEQYF; CDR3 DNA: TGCGCCAGCAGCTTTTCGACGGGACAGGGGGTCTACGAGCAGTACTTC